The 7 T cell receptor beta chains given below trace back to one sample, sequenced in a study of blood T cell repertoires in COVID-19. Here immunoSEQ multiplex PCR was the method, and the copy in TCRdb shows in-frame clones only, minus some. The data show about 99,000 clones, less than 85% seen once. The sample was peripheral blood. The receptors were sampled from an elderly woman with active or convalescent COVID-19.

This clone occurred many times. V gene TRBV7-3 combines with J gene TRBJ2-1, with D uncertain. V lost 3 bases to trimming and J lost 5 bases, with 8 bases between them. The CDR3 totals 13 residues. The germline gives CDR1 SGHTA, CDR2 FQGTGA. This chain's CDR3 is CASSLAPDNEQFF. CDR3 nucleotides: TGTGCCAGCAGCTTGGCCCCAGACAATGAGCAGTTCTTC.

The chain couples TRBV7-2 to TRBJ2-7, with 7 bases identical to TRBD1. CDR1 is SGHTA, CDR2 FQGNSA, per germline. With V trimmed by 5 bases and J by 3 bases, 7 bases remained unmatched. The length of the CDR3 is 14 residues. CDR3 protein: CASSRDRSGYEQYF. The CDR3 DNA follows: TGTGCCAGCAGCCGGGACAGATCAGGCTACGAGCAGTACTTC. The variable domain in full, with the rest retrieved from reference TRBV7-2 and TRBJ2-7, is GAGVSQSPSNKVTEKGKDVELRCDPISGHTALYWYRQSLGQGLEFLIYFQGNSAPDKSGLPSDRFSAERTGGSVSTLTIQRTQQEDSAVYLCASSRDRSGYEQYFGPGTRLTVT.

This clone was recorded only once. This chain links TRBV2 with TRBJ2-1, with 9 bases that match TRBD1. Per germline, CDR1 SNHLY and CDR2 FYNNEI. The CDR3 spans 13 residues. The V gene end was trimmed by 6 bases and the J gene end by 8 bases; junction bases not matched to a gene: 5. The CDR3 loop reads CASRGDRADEQFF. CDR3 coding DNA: TGTGCCAGCAGGGGGGACAGGGCGGATGAGCAGTTCTTC.

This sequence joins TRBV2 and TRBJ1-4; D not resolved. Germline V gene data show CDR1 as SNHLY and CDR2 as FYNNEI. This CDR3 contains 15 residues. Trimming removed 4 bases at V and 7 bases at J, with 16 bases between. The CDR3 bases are TGTGCCAGCAGTGCGGTCAAGGGAGGAGTTGAAAAACTGTTTTTT. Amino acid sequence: CASSAVKGGVEKLFF.

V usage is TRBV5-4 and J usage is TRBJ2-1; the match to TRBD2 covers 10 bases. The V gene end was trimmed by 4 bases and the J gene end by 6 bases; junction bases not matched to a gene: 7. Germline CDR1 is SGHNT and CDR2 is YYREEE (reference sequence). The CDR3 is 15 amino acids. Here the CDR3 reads CASSGGASGSNEQFF. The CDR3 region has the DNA TGTGCCAGCAGCGGCGGGGCTAGCGGGAGCAATGAGCAGTTCTTC. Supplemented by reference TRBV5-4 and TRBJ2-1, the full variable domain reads ETGVTQSPTHLIKTRGQQVTLRCSSQSGHNTVSWYQQALGQGPQFIFQYYREEENGRGNFPPRFSGLQFPNYSSELNVNALELDDSALYLCASSGGASGSNEQFFGPGTRLTVL.

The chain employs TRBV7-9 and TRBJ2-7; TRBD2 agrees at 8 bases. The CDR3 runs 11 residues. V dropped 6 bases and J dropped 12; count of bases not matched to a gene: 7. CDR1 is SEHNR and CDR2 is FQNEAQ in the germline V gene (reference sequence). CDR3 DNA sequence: TGTGCCAGCAGATCAGCGGGAGAATGGTACTTC. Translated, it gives CASRSAGEWYF. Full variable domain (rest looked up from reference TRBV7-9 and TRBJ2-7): DTGVSQNPRHKITKRGQNVTFRCDPISEHNRLYWYRQTLGQGPEFLTYFQNEAQLEKSRLLSDRFSAERPKGSFSTLEIQRTEQGDSAMYLCASRSAGEWYFGPGTRLTVT.

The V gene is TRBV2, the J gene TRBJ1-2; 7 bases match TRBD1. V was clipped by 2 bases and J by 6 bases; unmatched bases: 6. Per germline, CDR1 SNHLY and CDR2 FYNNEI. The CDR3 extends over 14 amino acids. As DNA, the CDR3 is TGTGCCAGCAGTGAACAGGGCAGGGGGGATGGCTACACCTTC. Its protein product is CASSEQGRGDGYTF.